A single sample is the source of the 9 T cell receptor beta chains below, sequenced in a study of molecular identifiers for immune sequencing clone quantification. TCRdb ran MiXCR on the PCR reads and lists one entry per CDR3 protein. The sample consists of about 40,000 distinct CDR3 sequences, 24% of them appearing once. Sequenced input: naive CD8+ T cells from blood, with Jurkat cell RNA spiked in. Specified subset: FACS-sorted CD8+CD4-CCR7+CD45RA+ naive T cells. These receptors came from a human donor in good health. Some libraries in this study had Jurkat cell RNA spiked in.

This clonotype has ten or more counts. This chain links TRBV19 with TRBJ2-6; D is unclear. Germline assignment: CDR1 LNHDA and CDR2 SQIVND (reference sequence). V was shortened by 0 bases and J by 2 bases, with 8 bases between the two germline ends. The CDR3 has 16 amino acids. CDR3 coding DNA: TGTGCCAGTAGTATAGACCCTCTAGCTGGGGCCAACGTCCTGACTTTC. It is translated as CASSIDPLAGANVLTF.

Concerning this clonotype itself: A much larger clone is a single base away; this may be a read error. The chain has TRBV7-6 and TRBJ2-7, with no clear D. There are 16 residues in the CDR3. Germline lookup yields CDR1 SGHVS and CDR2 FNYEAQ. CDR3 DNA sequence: TGTGCCAGCAACTTAGGCAGACAAGTAGGCTCCTACGAGCAGTACTTC. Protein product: CASNLGRQVGSYEQYF.

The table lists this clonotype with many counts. The CDR3 DNA is TGCAGTGCTAGGGACCGCTCCTACGAGCAGTACTTC. It encodes CSARDRSYEQYF. The chain links TRBV20-1 to TRBJ2-7, with D unclear. V gave up 3 bases and J gave up 0 bases, with 6 bases separating them. The germline V gene has CDR1 DFQATT and CDR2 SNEGSKA (reference sequence). The CDR3 is 12 residues long.

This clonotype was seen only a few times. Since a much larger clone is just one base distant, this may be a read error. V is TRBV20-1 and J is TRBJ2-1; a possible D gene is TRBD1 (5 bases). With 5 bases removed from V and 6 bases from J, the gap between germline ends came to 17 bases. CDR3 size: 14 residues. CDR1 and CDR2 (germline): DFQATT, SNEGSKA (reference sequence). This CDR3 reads CSALTDSPANEQFF. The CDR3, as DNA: TGCAGTGCTTTGACAGACAGCCCCGCCAATGAGCAGTTCTTC.

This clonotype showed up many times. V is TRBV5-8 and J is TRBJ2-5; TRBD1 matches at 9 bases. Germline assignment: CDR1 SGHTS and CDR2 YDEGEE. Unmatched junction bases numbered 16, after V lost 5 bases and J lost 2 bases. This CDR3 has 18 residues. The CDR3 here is CASSPGPRTGVVQETQYF. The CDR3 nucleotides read TGTGCCAGCAGTCCCGGCCCAAGGACAGGGGTTGTGCAAGAGACCCAGTACTTC.

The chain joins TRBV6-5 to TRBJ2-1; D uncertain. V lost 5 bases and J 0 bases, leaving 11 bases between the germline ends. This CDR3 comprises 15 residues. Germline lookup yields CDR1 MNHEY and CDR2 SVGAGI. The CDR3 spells CASSTGSFSYNEQFF. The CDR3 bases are TGTGCCAGCAGTACCGGGTCCTTCTCCTACAATGAGCAGTTCTTC.

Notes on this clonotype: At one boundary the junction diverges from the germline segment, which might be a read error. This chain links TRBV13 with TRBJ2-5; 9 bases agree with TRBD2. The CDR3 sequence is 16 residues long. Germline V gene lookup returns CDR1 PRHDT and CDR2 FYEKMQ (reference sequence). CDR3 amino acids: CASSLGRGTSQEIQYF. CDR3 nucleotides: TGTGCCAGCAGCTTGGGCCGGGGGACTAGCCAAGAGATCCAGTACTTC. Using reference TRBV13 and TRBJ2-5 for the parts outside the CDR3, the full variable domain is AAGVIQSPRHLIKEKRETATLKCYPIPRHDTVYWYQQGPGQDPQFLISFYEKMQSDKGSIPDRFSAQQFSDYHSELNMSSLELGDSALYFCASSLGRGTSQEIQYFGPGTRLLVL.

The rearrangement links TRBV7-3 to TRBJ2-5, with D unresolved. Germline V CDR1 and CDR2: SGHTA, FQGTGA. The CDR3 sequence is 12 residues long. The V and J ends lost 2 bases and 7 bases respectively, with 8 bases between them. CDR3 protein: CASSLGSGTQYF. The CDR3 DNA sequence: TGTGCCAGCAGCTTAGGTTCGGGGACCCAGTACTTC.

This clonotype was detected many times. The CDR3 DNA reads as TGTGCCAGCAGCCCCCCCGGAGGACGTCCCCGACCTAACTCTGGGGCCAACGTCCTGACTTTC. This codes for CASSPPGGRPRPNSGANVLTF. The genes are TRBV7-2 and TRBJ2-6, with a possible D match to TRBD2 (5 bases). Trimming took off 5 bases at V and 0 bases at J, with 26 bases between the two ends. Germline CDR1 reads SGHTA; CDR2 reads FQGNSA. The CDR3 is 21 residues long.